This TCR beta chain was captured in a study of identical twins. General study points: Conclusions leaned on cross-sectional statistical analysis and did not track the same donors over time. Models, which agreed with sharing between unrelated individuals, nonetheless underestimated the out-of-frame TCR alpha sharing seen in monozygotic twins.

TCRdb reanalysed the 5' RACE reads using MiXCR and keeps one entry per CDR3 protein. This sample yields 200,000 to 300,000 distinct CDR3 sequences, of which about 10% are seen a single time; 9% to 10% belongs to the top ten. The CDR3 runs to 15 residues. Germline V gene data show CDR1 as DFQATT and CDR2 as SNEGSKA (reference sequence). The junction had 9 bases not matched to a gene; V was cut back by 5 bases and J by 5 bases. This clonotype was found many times. Its antigen is not known. The chain has TRBV20-1 and TRBJ2-5; 12 bases agree with TRBD1. Sequencing input: memory T cells sorted from blood. The source of this sequence is a man in his fifties or sixties in good health. CDR3 residues: CSAGTGGRVEETQYF. CDR3 in DNA: TGCAGTGCTGGGACAGGGGGCCGGGTGGAGGAGACCCAGTACTTC.